The next 9 T cell receptor beta chains were all read from a single sample in a study of T cells in Graves' hyperthyroidism and ophthalmopathy. The investigators amplified TCR beta CDR3 regions from RNA transcripts. The HTBI primer set drove a first-round RT-PCR of the TCR CDR3. TCRdb used MiXCR to reprocess the multiplex PCR reads, holding one entry per CDR3 protein. The sample contains roughly 700,000 distinct CDR3 sequences, over 35% of which appear only once. The sequencing sample was made of blood. The receptors originated from a woman between 40 and 50 years old with Graves' hyperthyroidism.

In this sample, this clonotype turned up many times. V is TRBV6-2 or TRBV6-3 and J is TRBJ2-7, with 7 bases matching TRBD2. Germline V gene data show CDR1 as MNHEY and CDR2 as SVGEGT. The CDR3 is 16 amino acids. Trimming at V came to 7 bases and at J to 1 base, leaving 13 bases not matched to a gene. CDR3: CASTPPRGSGSYEQYF. The CDR3 DNA is TGTGCCAGCACTCCACCGCGGGGGAGTGGATCCTACGAGCAGTACTTC.

The genes are TRBV7-2 and TRBJ1-5; D gene unclear. With 5 bases removed from V and 0 bases from J, the gap between germline ends came to 14 bases. The CDR3 is 16 amino acids. Germline V gene data show CDR1 as SGHTA and CDR2 as FQGNSA. The CDR3 reads CASSQDPYYSNQPQHF. The CDR3 region has the DNA TGTGCCAGCAGCCAAGATCCATACTATAGCAATCAGCCCCAGCATTTT.

The chain couples TRBV7-9 to TRBJ2-7; 8 nucleotides agree with TRBD1. The CDR3 extends over 14 amino acids. Germline V gene data show CDR1 as SEHNR and CDR2 as FQNEAQ (reference sequence). With 5 bases clipped from V and 2 bases from J, the junction kept 5 bases outside the gene matches. Here the CDR3 reads CASSRTGNTYEQYF. The CDR3 nucleotides are TGTGCCAGCAGCCGGACAGGGAATACCTACGAGCAGTACTTC. The whole variable domain, filled in from reference TRBV7-9 and TRBJ2-7, reads DTGVSQNPRHKITKRGQNVTFRCDPISEHNRLYWYRQTLGQGPEFLTYFQNEAQLEKSRLLSDRFSAERPKGSFSTLEIQRTEQGDSAMYLCASSRTGNTYEQYFGPGTRLTVT.

This clonotype was seen ten or more times. The chain couples TRBV6-5 to TRBJ1-5; TRBD1 is a possible D gene (6 bases). Germline V gene lookup returns CDR1 MNHEY and CDR2 SVGAGI. CDR3 length: 14 amino acids. Deletions cut 6 bases from V and 2 bases from J, with 11 bases between. CDR3 sequence (DNA): TGTGCCAGCAGATACGAGGGGGGCAATCAGCCCCAGCATTTT. Its translation is CASRYEGGNQPQHF.

This clonotype was counted only a few times. The CDR3 nucleotides are TGCAGTGCTAGGGGGACTTCGTTGGAAGAGACCCAGTACTTC. It yields the protein CSARGTSLEETQYF. V is TRBV20-1 and J is TRBJ2-5; a possible D gene is TRBD2 (6 bases). Germline assignment: CDR1 DFQATT and CDR2 SNEGSKA (reference sequence). This CDR3 is 14 amino acids long. Trimming pared 3 bases from V and 3 bases from J, leaving 14 bases between.

This rearrangement joins TRBV2 to TRBJ2-2; 14 bases agree with TRBD2. This CDR3 is 18 amino acids long. V lost 5 bases, J lost 7 bases, and 12 bases stayed unmatched. Germline V gives CDR1 SNHLY, CDR2 FYNNEI. The CDR3 DNA sequence: TGTGCCAGCAGTCAAGGGACTAGCGGGAGAGAGCCCGTCGGGGAGCTGTTTTTT. Its protein product is CASSQGTSGREPVGELFF.

On this clonotype itself: A much larger clone differs by one base, so this may be a read error. Lacking the conserved final phenylalanine or tryptophan, this CDR3 likely reflects a read error. The genes are TRBV20-1 and TRBJ1-1, with a possible D match to TRBD1 (6 bases). Germline CDR1 and CDR2: DFQATT and SNEGSKA (reference sequence). Trimming left V 6 bases short and J 5 bases short, with 19 bases between. The CDR3 spans 14 residues. CDR3 in DNA: TGCAGTGCCAAGACGGGGGGCGCGAGTACTGAAGCTTTCCTT. Encoded protein: CSAKTGGASTEAFL.

This CDR3 is CASSWGTGGLEKLFF. CDR3 coding DNA: TGCGCCAGCAGCTGGGGGACAGGGGGACTTGAAAAACTGTTTTTT. J is TRBJ1-4 and V is TRBV5-1, with 11 bases matching TRBD1. With V trimmed by 3 bases and J by 7 bases, 5 bases remained unmatched. Per germline, CDR1 SGHRS and CDR2 YFSETQ. The CDR3 has 15 amino acids. The entire variable domain, with the rest obtained from reference TRBV5-1 and TRBJ1-4, is as follows: KAGVTQTPRYLIKTRGQQVTLSCSPISGHRSVSWYQQTPGQGLQFLFEYFSETQRNKGNFPGRFSGRQFSNSRSEMNVSTLELGDSALYLCASSWGTGGLEKLFFGSGTQLSVL.

This clonotype was observed many times. The CDR3 spells CASIPESPSGSPLHF. CDR3 nucleotide sequence: TGTGCCAGCATCCCCGAGTCCCCCTCCGGTTCACCCCTCCACTTT. The chain couples TRBV7-2 to TRBJ1-6; D call uncertain. The germline gives CDR1 SGHTA, CDR2 FQGNSA. The V gene lost 7 bases and the J gene lost 9 bases, with 19 bases spanning the gap. This CDR3 spans 15 amino acids.